The next 17 T cell receptor beta chains were all read from a single sample in a study of neoadjuvant anti-PD-1 for oral cavity cancer. Here immunoSEQ multiplex PCR was the method, and the copy in TCRdb shows in-frame clones only, minus some. The data hold about 14,000 clones, with about 61% observed a single time. Sample: PBMCs, taken before nivolumab (anti-PD-1) treatment. The receptors here all came from a person between 35 and 79 years old with oral cavity squamous cell carcinoma.

This sequence joins TRBV28 and TRBJ2-6, with 8 bases matching TRBD1. The germline CDR1 and CDR2 sequences are MDHEN and SYDVKM. The trim removed 2 bases at V and 0 bases at J, leaving 6 bases unmatched. CDR3 length: 18 amino acids. CDR3 sequence: CASSLGTGSLSGANVLTF. In nucleotides, the CDR3 is TGTGCCAGCAGTTTAGGGACAGGCAGTCTCTCTGGGGCCAACGTCCTGACTTTC.

This clone was seen just once. The chain combines TRBV12-5 with TRBJ1-6; unclear D gene. Per germline, CDR1 LGHNT and CDR2 FRNRAP. CDR3 length: 14 residues. Trimming left V 0 bases short and J 14 bases short, with 14 bases between. CDR3 bases: TGTGCTAGTGGTTTGGTATCGACGAAAATGACCCTCCACTTT. It specifies CASGLVSTKMTLHF.

This chain's CDR3 is CASSQSIGSYEQYF. The CDR3 coding sequence is TGTGCCAGCAGCCAATCGATCGGCTCCTACGAGCAGTACTTC. The J gene is TRBJ2-7, the V gene TRBV16, with D hard to call. The CDR3 totals 14 residues. In germline, CDR1 is KGHSY, CDR2 FQNENV. The V end was cut by 0 bases, the J end by 0 bases, with 6 bases between.

This chain uses TRBV30 with TRBJ2-3; 11 positions agree with TRBD2. The J segment lost 5 bases and the V segment lost 4 bases, leaving 11 bases of the junction unmatched. The CDR3 loop spans 16 amino acids. Germline values: CDR1 GTSNPN, CDR2 SVGIG (reference sequence). The CDR3 region is CAWIRSGRALRDTQYF. DNA for the CDR3: TGTGCCTGGATTCGTAGCGGGAGGGCCTTAAGAGATACGCAGTATTTT. The variable domain in full, with the rest retrieved from reference TRBV30 and TRBJ2-3, is SQTIHQWPATLVQPVGSPLSLECTVEGTSNPNLYWYRQAAGRGLQLLFYSVGIGQISSEVPQNLSASRPQDRQFILSSKKLLLSDSGFYLCAWIRSGRALRDTQYFGPGTRLTVL.

This clone was observed once. V and J are TRBV5-6 and TRBJ2-6; D gene uncertain. Germline CDR1 and CDR2: SGHDT and YYEEEE. The V gene lost 6 bases and the J gene lost 2 bases, with 12 bases spanning the gap. This CDR3 spans 15 amino acids. CDR3 in DNA: TGTGCCAGCACCAGAAGAGAAACTGGGGCCAACGTCCTGACTTTC. It translates to CASTRRETGANVLTF.

This clone occurred a few times. The CDR3 DNA follows: TGCGCCAGCAGCTTCGGACAGGGTCTCACTGAAGCTTTCTTT. The encoded protein is CASSFGQGLTEAFF. The J gene is TRBJ1-1, the V gene TRBV5-1; 8 nucleotides agree with TRBD1. The CDR3 loop spans 14 amino acids. The J segment lost 4 bases and the V segment lost 2 bases, leaving 4 bases of the junction unmatched. CDR1 and CDR2 (germline): SGHRS, YFSETQ.

This chain links TRBV7-8 with TRBJ2-5; 7 bases line up with TRBD2. The CDR3 consists of 15 residues. V lost 5 bases and J lost 3; bases outside the gene matches: 9. Germline CDR1 is SGHVS and CDR2 is FQNEAQ. The CDR3 region has the DNA TGTGCCAGCAGCCACCTAGAGACTAGCAAAGAGACCCAGTACTTC. Its protein is CASSHLETSKETQYF.

The chain recombines TRBV28 with TRBJ2-2, with 9 bases lining up with TRBD2. Germline V gene data show CDR1 as MDHEN and CDR2 as SYDVKM. The CDR3 runs 15 residues. Trimming removed 6 bases from V and 1 base from J; junction bases left unmatched: 3. CDR3 in amino acids: CASRLSGGNTGELFF. The CDR3 DNA reads as TGTGCCAGCAGGCTTAGCGGGGGGAACACCGGGGAGCTGTTTTTT.

The V and J genes are TRBV29-1 and TRBJ1-4, with no clear D. Trimming removed 4 bases at V and 3 bases at J, with 9 bases between. CDR1 is SQVTM, CDR2 ANQGSEA, per germline. This CDR3 is 13 amino acids long. CDR3 sequence (DNA): TGCAGCGTTGGTGTCAATTCTAATGAAAAACTGTTTTTT. Translated: CSVGVNSNEKLFF. The full variable domain, its missing parts supplied by reference TRBV29-1 and TRBJ1-4, is SAVISQKPSRDICQRGTSLTIQCQVDSQVTMMFWYRQQPGQSLTLIATANQGSEATYESGFVIDKFPISRPNLTFSTLTVSNMSPEDSSIYLCSVGVNSNEKLFFGSGTQLSVL.

This clone was picked up a small number of times. The rearrangement uses TRBV15 and TRBJ1-5; D not certain. CDR1 and CDR2 from the germline V gene are LNHNV and YYDKDF (reference sequence). V gave up 0 bases and J gave up 5 bases, with 14 bases separating them. This CDR3 is built from 16 residues. The CDR3 spells CATSRDPAARDQPQHF. The DNA for the CDR3 is TGTGCCACCAGCAGAGACCCCGCCGCGCGGGATCAGCCCCAGCATTTT.

The rearrangement uses TRBV19 and TRBJ2-7; D may be TRBD1 (5 bases). The CDR3 covers 12 residues. The ends were cut back, 8 bases at V and 4 bases at J, with 12 bases in the middle. Germline CDR1 reads LNHDA; CDR2 reads SQIVND (reference sequence). CDR3 region: CASGRDKYEQYF. CDR3 nucleotides: TGTGCCAGTGGCAGGGATAAGTACGAGCAGTACTTC.

This clone appeared a few times. J is TRBJ2-2 and V is TRBV11-3; 9 positions agree with TRBD1. The CDR3 loop spans 16 amino acids. Germline CDR1 and CDR2: SGHNT and YENEEA. Trimming removed 8 bases from V and 4 bases from J; junction bases left unmatched: 11. CDR3 loop: CASSLGGQGFTGELFF. The DNA of the CDR3 is TGTGCCAGCTCCTTGGGGGGACAGGGCTTCACCGGGGAGCTGTTTTTT.

CDR3 region: CASSKAGGSSYEQYF. The CDR3, as DNA: TGTGCCAGTAGTAAAGCGGGGGGGAGCTCCTACGAGCAGTACTTC. The gene calls are TRBV19 and TRBJ2-7, with 10 bases matching TRBD2. Germline trimming cut 4 bases from V and 0 bases from J; bases unmatched to any gene: 3. The germline V gene encodes CDR1 LNHDA and CDR2 SQIVND (reference sequence). This CDR3 spans 15 amino acids.

V usage is TRBV25-1 and J usage is TRBJ1-1; unclear D gene. Trimming removed 3 bases from V and 6 bases from J, with 8 bases in between. CDR3 length: 12 residues. Germline CDR1 is MGHDK and CDR2 is SYGVNS. The CDR3 sequence is CASSDFRAEAFF. CDR3 nucleotides: TGTGCCAGCAGTGATTTCCGCGCTGAAGCTTTCTTT.

This chain connects TRBV5-1 to TRBJ2-2, with D perhaps being TRBD1 or TRBD2 (5 bases each). This CDR3 spans 15 amino acids. CDR1 is SGHRS and CDR2 is YFSETQ in the germline V gene. V gave up 1 base and J gave up 1 base, with 8 bases separating them. The CDR3 region is CASSLPGRNTGELFF. CDR3 bases: TGCGCCAGCAGCTTGCCGGGGCGGAACACCGGGGAGCTGTTTTTT. Drawing the rest from reference TRBV5-1 and TRBJ2-2, the complete variable domain is KAGVTQTPRYLIKTRGQQVTLSCSPISGHRSVSWYQQTPGQGLQFLFEYFSETQRNKGNFPGRFSGRQFSNSRSEMNVSTLELGDSALYLCASSLPGRNTGELFFGEGSRLTVL.

The chain employs TRBV10-3 and TRBJ2-3, with 12 bases lining up with TRBD1. The CDR3 sequence is 18 residues long. Trimming took 1 base from V and 3 from J; bases not matched to a gene: 8. Germline V CDR1 and CDR2: ENHRY, SYGVKD. The CDR3 sequence is CAISEWSGTGGATDTQYF. CDR3 DNA: TGTGCCATCAGTGAGTGGTCCGGGACAGGGGGCGCGACAGATACGCAGTATTTT.

This clone was seen a single time. The chain carries TRBV29-1 and TRBJ1-3; D not resolved. Trimming removed 7 bases from V and 2 bases from J, with 12 bases in between. The CDR3 totals 13 residues. CDR1 SQVTM and CDR2 ANQGSEA come from the germline V gene. CDR3 coding DNA: TGCAGCGGGACGAAAAACCCTGGAAACACCATATATTTT. This encodes CSGTKNPGNTIYF.